This T cell receptor (beta chain) was profiled in a study of blood T cell repertoires in COVID-19. On the study more broadly: There were acute and convalescent COVID-19 samples, and they came from the United States, Italy and Spain. PBMCs, B-cell-depleted T cells, or T cells provided the cDNA or gDNA that made up the material.

Some clones are missing from TCRdb's copy, which holds only in-frame ones; the method was immunoSEQ multiplex PCR. In the table there are a few hundred thousand clones, 85% of which are singletons. CDR3 length: 16 amino acids. V was clipped by 0 bases and J by 8 bases; unmatched bases: 9. In germline, CDR1 is SEHNR, CDR2 FQNEAQ (reference sequence). The V gene is TRBV7-9, the J gene TRBJ1-4; 7 nucleotides match TRBD1. This receptor was identified in a middle-aged man with active or convalescent COVID-19. The specimen sequenced was peripheral blood. CDR3 residues: CASSLARGQIREKLFF. The CDR3 region has the DNA TGTGCCAGCAGCTTAGCGCGGGGACAGATCCGGGAAAAACTGTTTTTT.